This TCR beta chain stems from a study of identifying expanded T cells in peripheral blood. Collection occurred without any documented infections or immune events in donors. From germline, CDR1 is SGHNT and CDR2 YYREEE (reference sequence). The CDR3 has 15 residues. V lost 4 bases and J lost 4; bases outside the gene matches: 6. Whole-study results and caveats: Technical replicates showed roughly 1.2 changed clones; about 2 weeks 15 to 20; four weeks 19.

As regards this clone: Its antigen is as yet unknown.

Data came from immunoSEQ multiplex PCR; TCRdb stores just in-frame clones and leaves some out. The data show 50,000 to 65,000 clones, about four fifths seen once. V usage is TRBV5-4 and J usage is TRBJ2-3; TRBD2 agrees at 10 bases. This clonotype originated in a person aged 18 to 70 in good health. Sequencing was done on a sample of blood. CDR3 sequence (DNA): TGTGCCAGCAGCATTAGCGGGGGGCGCCCAGATACGCAGTATTTT. Protein: CASSISGGRPDTQYF.